The 11 T cell receptor beta chains below all came from one sample that was sequenced in a study of molecular identifiers for immune sequencing clone quantification. Each CDR3 protein gets one entry after TCRdb re-called the PCR reads with MiXCR. The sample includes around 86,000 distinct CDR3 sequences, around 20% of them seen just once. Material for sequencing was naive CD8+ T cells from blood, with Jurkat cell RNA spiked in. Subset specified: FACS-sorted CD8+CD4-CCR7+CD45RA+ naive T cells. All receptors derive from a human donor in good health. Some libraries in this study had Jurkat cell RNA spiked in.

This clonotype has ten or more counts. V and J are TRBV4-3 and TRBJ2-7; TRBD2 matches at 10 bases. This CDR3 comprises 15 residues. Trimming at V came to 2 bases and at J to 3 bases, leaving 4 bases not matched to a gene. Germline lookup yields CDR1 LGHNA and CDR2 YSLEER. CDR3 sequence: CASSQSASGGYEQYF. As DNA, the CDR3 is TGCGCCAGCAGCCAATCGGCTAGCGGGGGCTACGAGCAGTACTTC.

This clonotype was seen ten or more times. The chain couples TRBV7-9 to TRBJ2-5; D call uncertain. The CDR3 spans 13 residues. CDR1 SEHNR and CDR2 FQNEAQ come from the germline V gene (reference sequence). Trimming removed 3 bases at V and 5 bases at J, with 10 bases between. In DNA, the CDR3 is TGTGCCAGCAGCTTGAGCCTGCTGGAGACCCAGTACTTC. Protein sequence: CASSLSLLETQYF.

This clonotype was counted many times. The chain carries TRBV7-2 and TRBJ2-2, with D unclear. The V gene's germline CDR1 is SGHTA and CDR2 FQGNSA. Trimming left V 2 bases short and J 6 bases short, with 13 bases between. The CDR3 has 15 amino acids. The CDR3 bases are TGTGCCAGCAGCTTATTACCTAGTGGAGCCGGGGAGCTGTTTTTT. Residues: CASSLLPSGAGELFF.

This chain connects TRBV6-5 to TRBJ2-3; D is perhaps TRBD1 (5 bases). There are 17 residues in the CDR3. Trimming removed 2 bases at V and 8 bases at J, with 23 bases between. The germline V gene encodes CDR1 MNHEY and CDR2 SVGAGI. The CDR3 loop is CASSYGAGSNDWGTQYF. The CDR3 DNA reads TGTGCCAGCAGTTACGGGGCAGGGTCCAACGATTGGGGTACGCAGTATTTT.

This clonotype was picked up many times. V gene TRBV30 combines with J gene TRBJ1-3, with 7 nucleotides matching TRBD1. The V segment lost 8 bases and the J segment 0 bases; nucleotides outside the gene matches: 16. This CDR3 has 17 amino acids. Looked up from germline, CDR1 is GTSNPN and CDR2 is SVGIG (reference sequence). The CDR3 nucleotides read TGTGCCCCGCGAATCAGGGGGGGCGCCAGCTCTGGAAACACCATATATTTT. Encoded protein: CAPRIRGGASSGNTIYF.

This clonotype was detected ten times or more. This chain connects TRBV27 to TRBJ2-3; TRBD2 matches at 9 bases. The V gene's germline CDR1 is MNHEY and CDR2 SMNVEV (reference sequence). V lost 0 bases to trimming and J lost 3 bases; unmatched junction nucleotides: 4. The CDR3 sequence is 16 residues long. CDR3 bases: TGTGCCAGCAGTTTATCTAGCGGGAGAGAAACAGATACGCAGTATTTT. Translation: CASSLSSGRETDTQYF.

In its sample, this clonotype was seen many times. The CDR3 is CASSLFDRGPNSPLHF. CDR3 coding DNA: TGCGCCAGCAGCTTATTCGACAGGGGGCCAAATTCACCCCTCCACTTT. The chain employs TRBV5-1 and TRBJ1-6; TRBD1 matches at 10 bases. V trimming: 2 bases; J trimming: 7 bases; junction bases outside the gene matches: 6. The CDR3 runs to 16 residues. CDR1 and CDR2 (germline): SGHRS, YFSETQ.

This clonotype was counted many times. The chain links TRBV5-5 to TRBJ2-7, with a possible D match to TRBD2 (5 bases). The CDR3 length is 13 residues. Trimming shortened V by 0 bases and J by 6 bases, and 10 bases separated the two germline ends. Germline V gene lookup returns CDR1 SGHKS and CDR2 YYEKEE (reference sequence). The CDR3 loop is CASSLATAGEQYF. CDR3 in DNA: TGTGCCAGCAGCTTGGCTACCGCGGGCGAGCAGTACTTC.

Note on this clonotype: A much larger clone lies a single base off, so this may be a read error. V is TRBV7-6 and J is TRBJ1-1; D is ambiguous. CDR3 length: 13 amino acids. The germline V gene has CDR1 SGHVS and CDR2 FNYEAQ. CDR3 DNA: TGTGCCGGCAGCTCCTCAATGAACACTGAAGCTTTCTTT. As protein: CAGSSSMNTEAFF.

This clonotype came up many times. The chain carries TRBV5-1 and TRBJ2-5, with D possibly being TRBD2 (6 bases). V gave up 4 bases and J gave up 5 bases, with 21 bases separating them. The CDR3 covers 16 residues. Germline V CDR1 and CDR2: SGHRS, YFSETQ. The CDR3 nucleotides are TGCGCCAGCAGCGATGGGGTCCTGGAGGGCGAGGAGACCCAGTACTTC. It encodes CASSDGVLEGEETQYF.

A note on this clonotype: A read error may be the cause here, since a much bigger clone is one base away. The J gene is TRBJ1-1, the V gene TRBV6-2 or TRBV6-3; D gene ambiguous. This CDR3 region has 13 residues. Per the germline V gene, CDR1 is MNHEY and CDR2 is SVGEGT. V lost 3 bases and J 7 bases, leaving 12 bases between the germline ends. The CDR3 here is CASSYAPYREAFF. Written as DNA, the CDR3 is TGTGCCAGCAGTTATGCCCCCTACCGTGAAGCTTTCTTT.